This entry lists 26 T cell receptor beta chains sequenced from one sample in a study of cytotoxic CD8 clonotypes in ibrutinib-treated CLL. TCRdb's table, derived via immunoSEQ multiplex PCR, lists solely in-frame clones and lacks some. This sample carries about 130,000 clones, 79% of them seen once, and the ten largest clones take 9.5% to 15%. The sample in question was PBMCs, obtained after 12 months of ibrutinib treatment. These receptors were taken from a human donor with chronic lymphocytic leukemia.

The V gene is TRBV28, the J gene TRBJ2-3; D is uncertain. The CDR3 has 14 amino acids. Trimming stripped 3 bases from V and 6 bases from J, with 13 bases between. CDR1 is MDHEN, CDR2 SYDVKM, per germline. CDR3 amino acids: CASSFQALWDTQYF. As DNA, the CDR3 is TGTGCCAGCAGTTTCCAGGCCCTGTGGGATACGCAGTATTTT. The full variable domain, rest sourced from reference TRBV28 and TRBJ2-3, is DVKVTQSSRYLVKRTGEKVFLECVQDMDHENMFWYRQDPGLGLRLIYFSYDVKMKEKGDIPEGYSVSREKKERFSLILESASTNQTSMYLCASSFQALWDTQYFGPGTRLTVL.

The chain uses TRBV2 and TRBJ2-7; no definite D call. Germline CDR1 SNHLY, CDR2 FYNNEI. V was cut by 3 bases and J by 4 bases, with 7 bases left in between. The CDR3 length is 12 residues. CDR3 in amino acids: CASSEDRYEQYF. The CDR3 DNA follows: TGTGCCAGCAGTGAGGATAGGTACGAGCAGTACTTC.

V usage is TRBV6-5 and J usage is TRBJ1-4, with 12 bases that match TRBD1. Per germline, CDR1 MNHEY and CDR2 SVGAGI. This CDR3 has 14 residues. The J segment lost 11 bases and the V segment lost 6 bases, leaving 7 bases of the junction unmatched. CDR3: CASRSRDRGRKLFF. The CDR3, as DNA: TGTGCCAGCAGGAGCCGGGACAGGGGGCGCAAACTGTTTTTT.

This chain connects TRBV7-2 to TRBJ1-1; tentative D call: TRBD1 (6 bases). The CDR3 totals 16 residues. Trimming left V 2 bases short and J 3 bases short, with 16 bases between. Germline assignment: CDR1 SGHTA and CDR2 FQGNSA. The CDR3 here is CASSLKLGADDTEAFF. DNA of the CDR3: TGTGCCAGCAGCTTAAAATTGGGGGCGGACGACACTGAAGCTTTCTTT. The variable domain in full, with the rest retrieved from reference TRBV7-2 and TRBJ1-1, is GAGVSQSPSNKVTEKGKDVELRCDPISGHTALYWYRQSLGQGLEFLIYFQGNSAPDKSGLPSDRFSAERTGGSVSTLTIQRTQQEDSAVYLCASSLKLGADDTEAFFGQGTRLTVV.

The chain has TRBV11-2 and TRBJ2-7; possible D gene TRBD2, 5 bases. The CDR3 extends over 17 amino acids. Germline loops: CDR1 SGHAT, CDR2 FQNNGV. Trimming stripped 3 bases from V and 1 base from J, with 19 bases between. For the CDR3, the DNA is TGTGCCAGCAGCTTCCTGACAAGTGAGGGAGTATCCTACGAGCAGTACTTC. It is translated as CASSFLTSEGVSYEQYF.

CDR3 amino acids: CASSDTDTQYF. The CDR3 DNA sequence: TGTGCCAGCAGTGACACAGATACGCAGTATTTT. The chain is built from TRBV27 and TRBJ2-3; D is undetermined. The germline V gene has CDR1 MNHEY and CDR2 SMNVEV (reference sequence). Trimming left V 5 bases short and J 2 bases short, with 2 bases between. The length of the CDR3 is 11 residues.

The gene calls are TRBV19 and TRBJ1-5; TRBD1 aligns across 7 bases. Germline CDR1 LNHDA, CDR2 SQIVND (reference sequence). V was pared by 8 bases and J by 0 bases, with 7 bases of the junction left unmatched. This CDR3 is built from 15 residues. CDR3 amino acids: CASRRGQISNQPQHF. CDR3 nucleotides: TGTGCCAGTCGGCGGGGACAGATTAGCAATCAGCCCCAGCATTTT.

With regard to this clone: One end of the junction fails to match germline, which may point to a read error. V is TRBV5-3 and J is TRBJ2-7; D remains ambiguous. TRBV5-3 is an ORF, and what it does is uncertain. The CDR3 is 14 amino acids. The chain's CDR3 is CASSLATTPNEQYF. The CDR3 coding sequence is TGTGCCAGCAGCTTGGCCACGACACCGAACGAGCAGTACTTC.

This sequence joins TRBV7-9 and TRBJ2-1; the D gene is possibly TRBD2 (5 bases). CDR3 length: 15 residues. Trimming cost V 4 bases and J 8 bases, with 18 bases left between them. CDR1 is SEHNR, CDR2 FQNEAQ, per germline (reference sequence). CDR3 loop: CASSSAGRAVDEQFF. The CDR3 DNA follows: TGTGCCAGCAGCTCTGCGGGTCGTGCGGTGGATGAGCAGTTCTTC.

This clone was detected only a few times. The chain combines TRBV18 with TRBJ1-2, with D perhaps TRBD1 (5 bases). Germline values: CDR1 KGHSH, CDR2 LQKENI. This CDR3 contains 15 residues. Between the trimmed V and J ends, which lost 6 bases and 2 bases, there was a span of 16 bases. Here the CDR3 reads CASSAGGGENYGYTF. The DNA for the CDR3 is TGTGCCAGCTCTGCGGGCGGGGGTGAAAACTATGGCTACACCTTC.

The V call is TRBV7-9, the J call TRBJ1-1; TRBD1 aligns across 7 bases. Germline trimming cut 5 bases from V and 4 bases from J; bases unmatched to any gene: 4. The CDR3 spans 13 residues. Germline V CDR1 and CDR2: SEHNR, FQNEAQ (reference sequence). CDR3 bases: TGTGCCAGCAGCAGGGGACAGCTCACTGAAGCTTTCTTT. Translated: CASSRGQLTEAFF.

The chain recombines TRBV30 with TRBJ2-7; 9 nucleotides line up with TRBD2. V was pared by 2 bases and J by 7 bases, with 12 bases of the junction left unmatched. Germline lookup yields CDR1 GTSNPN and CDR2 SVGIG (reference sequence). The CDR3 is 15 amino acids. The CDR3 is CAWSKRGLAGREQYF. In nucleotides, the CDR3 is TGTGCCTGGAGTAAAAGGGGACTAGCCGGGAGAGAGCAGTACTTC. The whole variable domain, remainder taken from reference TRBV30 and TRBJ2-7, is SQTIHQWPATLVQPVGSPLSLECTVEGTSNPNLYWYRQAAGRGLQLLFYSVGIGQISSEVPQNLSASRPQDRQFILSSKKLLLSDSGFYLCAWSKRGLAGREQYFGPGTRLTVT.

This clone was detected a few times. This chain uses TRBV7-9 with TRBJ1-4; D is undetermined. The CDR3 covers 13 residues. The V end lost 5 bases, the J end lost 7 bases, and 11 bases lay between the germline ends. The germline V gene encodes CDR1 SEHNR and CDR2 FQNEAQ (reference sequence). As DNA, the CDR3 is TGTGCCAGCAGCGGCCTAGGAGGTGAAAAACTGTTTTTT. Protein sequence: CASSGLGGEKLFF.

The rearrangement links TRBV6-5 to TRBJ2-5; no firm D call. The CDR3 spans 15 residues. The V end lost 5 bases, the J end lost 5 bases, and 18 bases lay between the germline ends. Germline CDR1 is MNHEY and CDR2 is SVGAGI. The CDR3 protein is CASSPQEPQFETQYF. In DNA, the CDR3 is TGTGCCAGCAGTCCCCAAGAGCCCCAATTCGAGACCCAGTACTTC.

This chain links TRBV11-2 with TRBJ2-5; D not certain. V lost 2 bases, J lost 5 bases, and 9 bases lay in between. The CDR3 contains 13 residues. Germline V gene sequence: CDR1 SGHAT, CDR2 FQNNGV. The CDR3 DNA is TGTGCCAGCAGCTTATATGGCGCTGAGACCCAGTACTTC. Translating it yields CASSLYGAETQYF.

Only one count was recorded for this clone. This chain connects TRBV6-5 to TRBJ2-7; 8 bases are a match to TRBD2. Trimming removed 3 bases from V and 2 bases from J; junction bases left unmatched: 6. Germline CDR1 reads MNHEY; CDR2 reads SVGAGI. The CDR3 covers 15 residues. Here the CDR3 DNA reads TGTGCCAGCAGTTATATAACTAGCGGAGCCTACGAGCAGTACTTC. This encodes CASSYITSGAYEQYF.

This chain links TRBV20-1 with TRBJ2-3; D not resolved. There are 11 residues in the CDR3. Germline loops: CDR1 DFQATT, CDR2 SNEGSKA (reference sequence). V lost 1 base and J lost 8, with 7 bases in between. The CDR3 protein is CSARGVGTQYF. CDR3 coding DNA: TGCAGTGCTAGAGGTGTCGGTACGCAGTATTTT.

This clone turned up a few times. The chain links TRBV5-1 to TRBJ1-4, with TRBD1 as a possible D gene (6 bases). Germline lookup yields CDR1 SGHRS and CDR2 YFSETQ. The CDR3 loop spans 14 amino acids. The V end lost 0 bases, the J end lost 6 bases, and 9 bases lay between the germline ends. The CDR3 nucleotides are TGCGCCAGCAGCTTGGTGGCAGGGGATGAAAAACTGTTTTTT. Residues: CASSLVAGDEKLFF. Together with reference TRBV5-1 and TRBJ1-4, the CDR3 gives the full variable domain: KAGVTQTPRYLIKTRGQQVTLSCSPISGHRSVSWYQQTPGQGLQFLFEYFSETQRNKGNFPGRFSGRQFSNSRSEMNVSTLELGDSALYLCASSLVAGDEKLFFGSGTQLSVL.

The rearrangement uses TRBV6-4 and TRBJ2-1; the D gene is possibly TRBD1 (5 bases). Trimming removed 0 bases from V and 2 bases from J, with 11 bases in between. CDR1 and CDR2 (germline): MRHNA, SNTAGT. CDR3 length: 16 residues. The CDR3 protein is CASSDSGAHAYNEQFF. DNA for the CDR3: TGTGCCAGCAGTGACTCAGGGGCCCATGCCTACAATGAGCAGTTCTTC.

The gene calls are TRBV30 and TRBJ2-7; 8 bases match TRBD1. V gave up 0 bases and J gave up 3 bases; unmatched junction bases: 16. CDR1 is GTSNPN, CDR2 SVGIG, per germline (reference sequence). The CDR3 runs to 18 residues. CDR3 sequence (DNA): TGTGCCTGGAGTGTACGAGGTAAAAAGACAGGGGCTGGCTACGAGCAGTACTTC. Amino acid sequence: CAWSVRGKKTGAGYEQYF.

The chain links TRBV2 to TRBJ2-7; no firm D call. The CDR3 loop spans 13 amino acids. Germline V lookup: CDR1 SNHLY, CDR2 FYNNEI. Trimming took off 5 bases at V and 2 bases at J, with 10 bases between the two ends. CDR3 sequence (DNA): TGTGCCAGCAGTCCCCCGGGTCCCTACGAGCAGTACTTC. Protein sequence: CASSPPGPYEQYF.

The V and J genes are TRBV4-2 and TRBJ2-2, with 12 bases lining up with TRBD2. The CDR3 has 17 residues. Germline V lookup: CDR1 LGHNA, CDR2 YNFKEQ. V was pared by 5 bases and J by 7 bases, with 11 bases of the junction left unmatched. The CDR3 here is CASSARTSGTSLGELFF. The CDR3 DNA reads TGTGCCAGCAGCGCACGGACTAGCGGGACTTCCCTCGGGGAGCTGTTTTTT.

The V and J genes are TRBV4-3 and TRBJ2-6; D not certain. This CDR3 region has 17 residues. The germline gives CDR1 LGHNA, CDR2 YSLEER. The V and J ends lost 1 base and 1 base respectively, with 11 bases between them. CDR3 sequence: CASSQVFSVSGANVLTF. DNA of the CDR3: TGCGCCAGCAGCCAAGTGTTTAGTGTATCTGGGGCCAACGTCCTGACTTTC.

For the CDR3, the DNA is TGTGCCAGCAGCTTCCCGGAGGGGGGAAACACCATATATTTT. This encodes CASSFPEGGNTIYF. The V call is TRBV5-4, the J call TRBJ1-3; the D gene is possibly TRBD1 (5 bases). CDR3 length: 14 amino acids. Trimming pared 2 bases from V and 4 bases from J, leaving 10 bases between. Germline V gene sequence: CDR1 SGHNT, CDR2 YYREEE (reference sequence).

V usage is TRBV14 and J usage is TRBJ2-7; 9 positions match TRBD1. The CDR3 has 13 residues. The germline CDR1 and CDR2 sequences are SGHDN and FVKESK. V was clipped by 6 bases and J by 3 bases; unmatched bases: 3. The CDR3 DNA is TGTGCCAGCAGGGAGACAGGGGGCTACGAGCAGTACTTC. Protein: CASRETGGYEQYF.

The chain recombines TRBV28 with TRBJ2-7; maybe TRBD1 (5 bases). This CDR3 is built from 15 residues. Trimming took 7 bases from V and 5 from J, leaving 21 bases between them. CDR1 and CDR2 from the germline V gene are MDHEN and SYDVKM. The CDR3 is CASTGPRVTGDEQYF. For the CDR3, the DNA is TGTGCCAGCACCGGGCCCAGGGTAACCGGCGACGAGCAGTACTTC.